This TCR beta chain was identified in a study of T-cell reconstitution after alpha-beta-depleted transplantation in children. Findings of the study overall: There were some patients whose high TCRbeta diversity at day 60 came from surviving recipient T cells and thymic progenitors. Fresh T-cell production supplied most of the T-cell counts and diversity seen one year after transplant. Several hundred expanded graft clones reportedly supplied alpha-beta T cells about two months after transplant.

The V gene's germline CDR1 is MDHEN and CDR2 SYDVKM. The CDR3 extends over 16 amino acids. The V and J ends lost 3 bases and 3 bases, in that order; junction bases with no gene match: 6. This clonotype was seen more than once but under ten times. Its antigen is currently unknown. The TCRbeta library was prepared with unique molecular identifiers. From the PCR reads, TCRdb called clonotypes with MiXCR, one entry per CDR3 protein. The sample holds hundreds of thousands of distinct CDR3 sequences, less than 9% seen once. The rearrangement uses TRBV28 and TRBJ2-3; TRBD1 agrees at 10 bases. The specimen was PBMCs, mostly from graft donor cells, collected 180 days after TCRalphabeta/CD19-depleted stem cell transplant. This TCR derives from a male patient between 5 and 17 years old who had a stem cell transplant for acute lymphoblastic leukemia, so the T cells may come from the graft donor. The CDR3 DNA sequence: TGTGCCAGCAGTTTTTTGGGGACAGGGGAAACAGATACGCAGTATTTT. This translates into CASSFLGTGETDTQYF.